This T cell receptor beta chain was observed in a study of T cell responses to AZD1222 COVID-19 vaccine. Findings of the study overall: Spike was spanned by vaccine-associated CD4 TCRs, with dominance at 160-218 and 743-854.

Method: immunoSEQ multiplex PCR; TCRdb's copy keeps in-frame clones and lacks some. This table holds around 100,000 clones, 93% found once. The CDR3 runs to 14 residues. Trimming shortened V by 2 bases and J by 8 bases, and 13 bases separated the two germline ends. Germline V gene sequence: CDR1 MNHNY, CDR2 SVGAGI (reference sequence). This clone has only one observation. Its antigen is not known. The clonotype was recovered from an adult in good health. The sequenced sample was peripheral blood, obtained on day 0 of AZD1222 vaccination. The J gene is TRBJ2-4, the V gene TRBV6-6, with a possible D match to TRBD1 (6 bases). In DNA, the CDR3 is TGTGCCAGCAGTTACCTGCAGGGGCTAGACATTCAGTACTTC. This gives the protein CASSYLQGLDIQYF.